This paragraph covers one T cell receptor beta chain sequence. Its target is not known. A much larger clone differs by one base, so this may be a read error. TCRdb reprocessed the reads via MiXCR and lists one record per CDR3 protein. The profile shows about 780 distinct CDR3 sequences, under 25% of them singletons. This entry comes from a study of lung T cells in sarcoidosis with Löfgren's syndrome. Trimming removed 4 bases at V and 6 bases at J, with 10 bases between. The CDR3 has 12 residues. Germline CDR1 MNHNS, CDR2 SASEGT. General study results and limits: Versus controls, Löfgren's syndrome patients reportedly showed TRAV12-1 and TRBV2 as most expanded.

Sequencing was performed on CD4+ T cells from PBMCs. This TCR was recovered from a human donor with sarcoidosis (Löfgren's syndrome or another form), or a control subject (not recorded which). The chain carries TRBV6-1 and TRBJ2-7, with D unclear. The CDR3 here is CASSAPGSEQYF. In DNA, the CDR3 is TGTGCCAGCAGTGCCCCCGGGTCCGAGCAGTACTTC.